The 23 T cell receptor beta chains below come from one sample, sequenced in a study of T cells after yellow fever vaccination. From the 5' RACE reads, TCRdb called clonotypes with MiXCR, one entry per CDR3 protein. The table includes approximately 160,000 distinct CDR3 sequences, over 7% detected once. The sample was CD8+ T cells sorted from PBMCs, taken 45 days after the yellow fever booster vaccination. The receptors derive from a man aged 18 to 35 who received the YFV17D yellow fever vaccine.

The gene calls are TRBV29-1 and TRBJ2-3; D is undetermined. The CDR3 runs 11 residues. Per the germline V gene, CDR1 is SQVTM and CDR2 is ANQGSEA. V lost 5 bases and J 8 bases, leaving 11 bases between the germline ends. The chain's CDR3 is CSVSLDGTQYF. In DNA form, the CDR3 reads TGCAGCGTTTCCCTAGACGGTACGCAGTATTTT.

The chain uses TRBV2 and TRBJ1-5, with 7 bases matching TRBD1. Per germline, CDR1 SNHLY and CDR2 FYNNEI. Trimming cost V 5 bases and J 4 bases; bases outside gene matches: 8. The CDR3 loop spans 15 amino acids. CDR3 bases: TGTGCCAGCAGTTTACAGGGGATTCATAATCAGCCCCAGCATTTT. Protein sequence: CASSLQGIHNQPQHF.

The chain couples TRBV6-2 or TRBV6-3 to TRBJ2-4; D may match TRBD1 or TRBD2 (5 bases each). Between the trimmed V and J ends, which lost 7 bases and 6 bases, there was a span of 22 bases. Germline CDR1 MNHEY, CDR2 SVGEGT. This CDR3 has 16 amino acids. CDR3 sequence reads: CASTPRGQEYPNIQYF. CDR3 sequence (DNA): TGTGCCAGCACCCCGAGGGGCCAAGAGTACCCAAACATTCAGTACTTC.

This clonotype was found many times. The chain uses TRBV3-1 and TRBJ2-3, with D uncertain. The CDR3 is 14 residues long. Trimming stripped 1 base from V and 4 bases from J, with 9 bases between. CDR1 is LGHDT and CDR2 is YNNKEL in the germline V gene (reference sequence). The CDR3 DNA sequence: TGTGCCAGCAGCCAAGCAGCCACTCCAGATACGCAGTATTTT. Its protein is CASSQAATPDTQYF.

This clonotype appeared many times. CDR3 sequence (DNA): TGTGCCAGCAGCTTAGTTGAATCCACCTTGGATGGCTACACCTTC. As protein: CASSLVESTLDGYTF. V gene TRBV7-6 combines with J gene TRBJ1-2; D not resolved. The V gene's germline CDR1 is SGHVS and CDR2 FNYEAQ. Trimming shortened V by 1 base and J by 6 bases, and 15 bases separated the two germline ends. CDR3 length: 15 amino acids.

The V and J genes are TRBV27 and TRBJ1-2, with 7 bases identical to TRBD1. The CDR3 loop spans 15 amino acids. With V trimmed by 5 bases and J by 6 bases, 12 bases remained unmatched. CDR1 is MNHEY, CDR2 SMNVEV, per germline (reference sequence). The CDR3 nucleotides are TGTGCCAGCAGTGTCTCGACAGGGATGAGCGATGGCTACACCTTC. It yields the protein CASSVSTGMSDGYTF.

This clonotype occurred a few times. V gene TRBV4-1 combines with J gene TRBJ2-2; 11 nucleotides agree with TRBD1. The CDR3 extends over 17 amino acids. The germline CDR1 and CDR2 sequences are MGHRA and YSYEKL. The V and J ends lost 3 bases and 4 bases, in that order; junction bases with no gene match: 7. CDR3 DNA: TGCGCCAGCAGCCAGATCCCGGGACAGGGGGGCACCGGGGAGCTGTTTTTT. It yields the protein CASSQIPGQGGTGELFF.

This clonotype showed up just a few times. The chain employs TRBV27 and TRBJ2-7; no clear D. The CDR3 totals 10 residues. Germline V gives CDR1 MNHEY, CDR2 SMNVEV (reference sequence). Trimming left V 6 bases short and J 4 bases short, with 4 bases between. The CDR3 here is CASRGYEQYV. Written as DNA, the CDR3 is TGTGCCAGCAGGGGGTACGAGCAGTACGTC.

There are a few counts of this clonotype. The chain is built from TRBV2 and TRBJ2-5; possibly TRBD2 for D (5 bases). This CDR3 spans 13 amino acids. The germline CDR1 and CDR2 sequences are SNHLY and FYNNEI. V was shortened by 8 bases and J by 5 bases, with 15 bases between the two germline ends. CDR3 residues: CASVSGIAETQYF. The CDR3 coding sequence is TGTGCCAGCGTCTCAGGAATAGCGGAGACCCAGTACTTC.

CDR3 nucleotides: TGTGCCAGCAGAGTTACTGGGGCCAACGTCCTGACTTTC. As protein: CASRVTGANVLTF. The rearrangement joins TRBV5-4 to TRBJ2-6; D is uncertain. V dropped 5 bases and J dropped 2 bases, with 5 bases sitting between them. The CDR3 runs 13 residues. CDR1 and CDR2 from the germline V gene are SGHNT and YYREEE (reference sequence). Full variable domain (outside the CDR3, taken from reference TRBV5-4 and TRBJ2-6): ETGVTQSPTHLIKTRGQQVTLRCSSQSGHNTVSWYQQALGQGPQFIFQYYREEENGRGNFPPRFSGLQFPNYSSELNVNALELDDSALYLCASRVTGANVLTFGAGSRLTVL.

This clonotype showed up just a few times. V and J are TRBV18 and TRBJ2-7; 7 bases fit TRBD1. Per germline, CDR1 KGHSH and CDR2 LQKENI. V dropped 8 bases and J dropped 7; count of bases not matched to a gene: 14. The length of the CDR3 is 14 residues. The CDR3 DNA is TGTGCCAGCCCTCGGACAGGAACGGTGGGTGAGCAGTACGTC. Amino acids: CASPRTGTVGEQYV.

The chain couples TRBV10-3 to TRBJ1-5; D not certain. Per the germline V gene, CDR1 is ENHRY and CDR2 is SYGVKD. V shed 0 bases and J shed 10 bases, with 13 bases lying between them. CDR3 size: 14 residues. In nucleotides, the CDR3 is TGTGCCATCAGTGAGTCGAATACACGCGAACCCCAGCATTTT. Amino acid sequence: CAISESNTREPQHF.

This clonotype has only a few counts. The J gene is TRBJ1-2, the V gene TRBV27; TRBD1 might be the D (5 bases). Germline CDR1 and CDR2: MNHEY and SMNVEV (reference sequence). The CDR3 has 13 amino acids. V was trimmed by 3 bases and J by 6 bases, leaving 11 bases between them. The CDR3 sequence: CASSFGQGDGYTF. The CDR3 bases are TGTGCCAGCAGTTTTGGGCAAGGGGATGGCTACACCTTC.

The chain joins TRBV7-2 to TRBJ2-3; tentative D call: TRBD2 (5 bases). The germline V and J ends were trimmed by 2 bases and 4 bases, with 10 bases remaining between them. Germline values: CDR1 SGHTA, CDR2 FQGNSA. The CDR3 totals 14 residues. CDR3 in amino acids: CASSLKDGADTQYF. DNA for the CDR3: TGTGCCAGCAGCTTAAAGGACGGGGCAGATACGCAGTATTTT. The whole variable domain, filled in from reference TRBV7-2 and TRBJ2-3, reads GAGVSQSPSNKVTEKGKDVELRCDPISGHTALYWYRQSLGQGLEFLIYFQGNSAPDKSGLPSDRFSAERTGGSVSTLTIQRTQQEDSAVYLCASSLKDGADTQYFGPGTRLTVL.

V is TRBV5-5 and J is TRBJ2-7; D might be TRBD1 (6 bases). Trimming stripped 2 bases from V and 6 bases from J, with 12 bases between. This CDR3 is 13 amino acids long. CDR1 is SGHKS, CDR2 YYEKEE, per germline (reference sequence). The CDR3 is CASSFGDTGEQYV. The CDR3, as DNA: TGTGCCAGCAGCTTCGGGGACACCGGCGAGCAGTACGTC.

A few counts support this clonotype. The CDR3 is CSARDWVVNHSPLHF. In DNA form, the CDR3 reads TGCAGTGCTAGAGATTGGGTAGTCAACCATTCACCCCTCCACTTT. The chain is built from TRBV20-1 and TRBJ1-6; unclear D gene. Germline lookup yields CDR1 DFQATT and CDR2 SNEGSKA (reference sequence). The CDR3 is made up of 15 amino acids. The ends were cut back, 0 bases at V and 8 bases at J, with 14 bases in the middle.

The chain links TRBV19 to TRBJ2-3; D call uncertain. Germline CDR1 and CDR2: LNHDA and SQIVND (reference sequence). The CDR3 sequence is 16 residues long. V dropped 3 bases and J dropped 0 bases, with 13 bases sitting between them. CDR3: CASSIGVDWSTDTQYF. The CDR3 coding sequence is TGTGCCAGTAGTATTGGGGTAGACTGGAGCACAGATACGCAGTATTTT. The entire variable domain, with the rest obtained from reference TRBV19 and TRBJ2-3, is as follows: DGGITQSPKYLFRKEGQNVTLSCEQNLNHDAMYWYRQDPGQGLRLIYYSQIVNDFQKGDIAEGYSVSREKKESFPLTVTSAQKNPTAFYLCASSIGVDWSTDTQYFGPGTRLTVL.

This clonotype was recorded a few times. This rearrangement joins TRBV27 to TRBJ2-7, with D possibly matching TRBD1 (6 bases). The CDR3 consists of 17 residues. The germline V and J ends were trimmed by 0 bases and 5 bases, with 20 bases remaining between them. Germline lookup yields CDR1 MNHEY and CDR2 SMNVEV (reference sequence). This CDR3 reads CASSLSGDTQSIHEQYV. As DNA, the CDR3 is TGTGCCAGCAGTTTATCGGGGGACACCCAAAGCATCCACGAGCAGTACGTC.

This clonotype was seen ten or more times. The chain employs TRBV11-2 and TRBJ2-7, with 9 bases matching TRBD1. V gave up 1 base and J gave up 5 bases; unmatched junction bases: 9. Looked up from germline, CDR1 is SGHAT and CDR2 is FQNNGV. CDR3 length: 16 amino acids. CDR3 sequence reads: CASSLGRGQGFNEQYV. The CDR3 DNA follows: TGTGCCAGCAGCTTAGGGCGCGGACAGGGGTTCAACGAGCAGTACGTC.

This clonotype came up a few times. The chain employs TRBV7-3 and TRBJ2-1, with 7 bases fitting TRBD2. CDR1 is SGHTA, CDR2 FQGTGA, per germline. CDR3 size: 15 residues. Trimming removed 5 bases from V and 6 bases from J; junction bases left unmatched: 10. CDR3 nucleotide sequence: TGTGCCAGCAGCCTTCTTCGGGGGGTAGGCAATGAGCAGTTCTTC. Its protein product is CASSLLRGVGNEQFF.

A few counts support this clonotype. Here the CDR3 DNA reads TGCAGCGCCTGGGGGTTCCAAGCCAAAAACATTCAGTACTTC. Amino acids: CSAWGFQAKNIQYF. The chain has TRBV29-1 and TRBJ2-4; possibly TRBD1 or TRBD2 for D (5 bases each). V shed 7 bases and J shed 0 bases, with 13 bases lying between them. Per the germline V gene, CDR1 is SQVTM and CDR2 is ANQGSEA. The CDR3 extends over 14 amino acids.

This clonotype was picked up a small number of times. V is TRBV7-9 and J is TRBJ1-1; the match to TRBD1 covers 7 bases. CDR1 is SEHNR, CDR2 FQNEAQ, per germline (reference sequence). After removal of 1 base from V and 3 bases from J, the junction contained 2 bases not matched to a gene. The CDR3 has 14 residues. The CDR3 sequence is CASSLVRGYTEAFF. The DNA for the CDR3 is TGTGCCAGCAGCTTAGTCAGGGGGTACACTGAAGCTTTCTTT. Complete variable domain (other parts from reference TRBV7-9 and TRBJ1-1): DTGVSQNPRHKITKRGQNVTFRCDPISEHNRLYWYRQTLGQGPEFLTYFQNEAQLEKSRLLSDRFSAERPKGSFSTLEIQRTEQGDSAMYLCASSLVRGYTEAFFGQGTRLTVV.

Only a few counts were recorded for this clonotype. V is TRBV6-2 or TRBV6-3 and J is TRBJ2-7, with D perhaps TRBD1 (5 bases). The ends were cut back, 2 bases at V and 0 bases at J, with 5 bases in the middle. This CDR3 region has 13 residues. Germline CDR1 reads MNHEY; CDR2 reads SVGEGT. The CDR3 DNA sequence: TGTGCCAGCAGTTACGACAGCTCCTACGAGCAGTACTTC. Amino acid sequence: CASSYDSSYEQYF.